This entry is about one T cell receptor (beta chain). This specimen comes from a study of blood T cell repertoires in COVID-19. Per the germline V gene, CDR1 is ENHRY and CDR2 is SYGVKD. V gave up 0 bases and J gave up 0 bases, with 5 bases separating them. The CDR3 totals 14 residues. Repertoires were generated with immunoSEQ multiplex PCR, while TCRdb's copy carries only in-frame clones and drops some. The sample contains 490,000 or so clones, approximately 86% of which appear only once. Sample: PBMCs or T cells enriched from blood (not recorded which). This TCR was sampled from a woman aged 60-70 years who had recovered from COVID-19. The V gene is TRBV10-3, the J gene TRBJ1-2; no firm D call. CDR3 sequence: CAISESSPNYGYTF. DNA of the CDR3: TGTGCCATCAGTGAGTCGAGTCCTAACTATGGCTACACCTTC.